This section outlines one TCR beta chain sequence together with its context. Healthy bone marrow donors made up the cohort. This sample is part of a study of cytomegalovirus exposure and HLA in healthy donors. The PCR contained 60 Vbeta and 13 Jbeta primers. Method: immunoSEQ multiplex PCR; TCRdb's copy keeps in-frame clones and lacks some. Altogether approximately 180,000 clones are present, 80% being singletons, with the ten largest covering around 7.3%. The TCR was taken from a man aged 30 to 39 in good health and CMV-seropositive. Material: PBMCs.

For the CDR3, the DNA is TGCGCCAGCAGCCGGACAGCAGGGTATAACTATGGCTACACCTTC. Residues: CASSRTAGYNYGYTF. This chain links TRBV4-3 with TRBJ1-2, with a tentative D call TRBD1 (6 bases). Looked up from germline, CDR1 is LGHNA and CDR2 is YSLEER. The CDR3 extends over 15 amino acids. V was trimmed by 4 bases and J by 1 base, leaving 13 bases between them.